The 13 T cell receptor beta chains reported below all come from one sample, sequenced in a study of OX40 agonist ivuxolimab in advanced cancers. Measured with immunoSEQ multiplex PCR; TCRdb has only the in-frame clones, and not every one. Of nearly 80,000 clones in the sample, 84% were seen once. This specimen consisted of CD4+ or CD8+ T cells sorted from blood, obtained in a trial of the OX40 agonist ivuxolimab. Receptors originate from an adult with an advanced solid tumor such as melanoma, head and neck, liver or kidney cancer.

This chain's CDR3 is CASSSWRGAGSPSSYEQYF. The CDR3 bases are TGTGCCAGCAGCTCCTGGCGCGGAGCGGGCTCGCCGAGCTCCTACGAGCAGTACTTC. V usage is TRBV5-4 and J usage is TRBJ2-7; weak D call: TRBD2 (6 bases). From germline, CDR1 is SGHNT and CDR2 YYREEE (reference sequence). The V end lost 3 bases, the J end lost 0 bases, and 25 bases lay between the germline ends. The CDR3 loop spans 19 amino acids.

The CDR3 nucleotides are TGCGCCAGCAGCTTGCGGGGGCTGGCAATTGAGCAGTTCTTC. Residues: CASSLRGLAIEQFF. J is TRBJ2-1 and V is TRBV5-1; D tentatively fits TRBD1 or TRBD2 (6 bases each). V shed 1 base and J shed 9 bases, with 14 bases lying between them. Germline V gene data show CDR1 as SGHRS and CDR2 as YFSETQ. The CDR3 loop spans 14 amino acids.

The genes are TRBV5-1 and TRBJ1-1, with 7 positions matching TRBD1. The CDR3 has 14 amino acids. V shed 3 bases and J 0 bases; nucleotides not matched to a gene: 2. Germline assignment: CDR1 SGHRS and CDR2 YFSETQ. CDR3 amino acids: CASSSGQMNTEAFF. The CDR3 DNA reads as TGCGCCAGCAGCTCGGGACAGATGAACACTGAAGCTTTCTTT.

This rearrangement joins TRBV7-9 to TRBJ2-1; maybe TRBD2 (5 bases). CDR1 and CDR2 from the germline V gene are SEHNR and FQNEAQ (reference sequence). The CDR3 covers 16 residues. Trimming removed 4 bases from V and 7 bases from J, with 20 bases in between. This chain's CDR3 is CASSSSFGWEFNEQFF. The CDR3 bases are TGTGCCAGCAGCTCCTCCTTCGGCTGGGAGTTTAATGAGCAGTTCTTC.

This sequence joins TRBV2 and TRBJ2-2; D not certain. Germline CDR1 is SNHLY and CDR2 is FYNNEI. This CDR3 region has 14 residues. The germline V and J ends were trimmed by 5 bases and 5 bases, with 12 bases remaining between them. Written as DNA, the CDR3 is TGTGCCAGCAGTCGTACAGATCAAACCGGGGAGCTGTTTTTT. Amino acids: CASSRTDQTGELFF.

V usage is TRBV7-9 and J usage is TRBJ2-2; a weak D match, TRBD2 (6 bases). The germline V gene encodes CDR1 SEHNR and CDR2 FQNEAQ (reference sequence). This CDR3 has 14 residues. V lost 4 bases and J 0 bases, leaving 6 bases between the germline ends. CDR3 protein: CASSWGANTGELFF. The CDR3 bases are TGTGCCAGCAGCTGGGGGGCGAACACCGGGGAGCTGTTTTTT.

The J gene is TRBJ1-2, the V gene TRBV5-4; D gene ambiguous. The CDR3 length is 15 residues. V lost 7 bases, J lost 4 bases, and 20 bases lay in between. Germline V gene lookup returns CDR1 SGHNT and CDR2 YYREEE (reference sequence). CDR3 sequence: CASVADPGKTYGYTF. The CDR3 DNA reads TGTGCCAGCGTGGCTGACCCAGGAAAGACCTATGGCTACACCTTC.

V and J are TRBV19 and TRBJ2-1; D assignment may be TRBD1 or TRBD2 (5 bases each). The V end lost 6 bases, the J end lost 4 bases, and 10 bases lay between the germline ends. Looked up from germline, CDR1 is LNHDA and CDR2 is SQIVND (reference sequence). The CDR3 has 13 residues. CDR3 sequence (DNA): TGTGCCAGTAGGGGGACCGGGTACAATGAGCAGTTCTTC. Translated: CASRGTGYNEQFF.

The chain employs TRBV10-3 and TRBJ2-3, with 10 bases identical to TRBD2. V was clipped by 3 bases and J by 4 bases; unmatched bases: 4. This CDR3 contains 15 residues. Per the germline V gene, CDR1 is ENHRY and CDR2 is SYGVKD. The CDR3 nucleotides are TGTGCCATCAGTGAAGGGACTAGCGCGGCAGATACGCAGTATTTT. This encodes CAISEGTSAADTQYF.

The chain has TRBV2 and TRBJ2-2; D not resolved. The CDR3 sequence is 14 residues long. With 2 bases removed from V and 7 bases from J, the gap between germline ends came to 11 bases. Germline V gene sequence: CDR1 SNHLY, CDR2 FYNNEI. The CDR3 reads CASSERTTIGELFF. CDR3 DNA: TGTGCCAGCAGTGAAAGGACGACCATCGGGGAGCTGTTTTTT.

This clone was picked up one time. V gene TRBV21-1 combines with J gene TRBJ2-7; the table's D call of TRBD1 was not tested on the DNA. TRBV21-1 is labeled a pseudogene. CDR3 length: 17 amino acids. The CDR3 is CASSNEMSGHLSYEQYF. The CDR3 DNA reads TGTGCCAGCAGCAACGAAATGTCGGGACACCTCTCCTACGAGCAGTACTTC.

The rearrangement joins TRBV7-2 to TRBJ2-1; D gene ambiguous. The CDR3 has 13 amino acids. Germline V lookup: CDR1 SGHTA, CDR2 FQGNSA. Trimming removed 0 bases at V and 11 bases at J, with 11 bases between. The CDR3 loop reads CASSLAYDRQQFF. The CDR3 nucleotides read TGTGCCAGCAGCTTAGCGTATGACCGTCAGCAGTTCTTC.

The chain links TRBV2 to TRBJ1-1; 9 bases match TRBD1. CDR1 is SNHLY, CDR2 FYNNEI, per germline. The V and J ends lost 4 bases and 0 bases, in that order; junction bases with no gene match: 0. CDR3 length: 14 amino acids. The CDR3 region is CASSGTGVNTEAFF. CDR3 nucleotide sequence: TGTGCCAGCAGTGGGACAGGGGTGAACACTGAAGCTTTCTTT.